The present entry profiles one T cell receptor (beta chain) with its context. Its cognate antigen is unknown. The entry originates in a study of CD4 T cells in relation to SARS-CoV-2 and coronaviruses. Findings of the study overall: According to naive versus memory sequencing, detected responses are memory recall, not newly primed. Approximately 65% of donors had memory CD4+ clonotypes crossrecognizing SARS-CoV-2 and common cold coronavirus spike. Crossreactivity was assessed only for spike protein, not other viral proteins.

The CDR3 spans 17 residues. Germline V lookup: CDR1 LNHDA, CDR2 SQIVND (reference sequence). The V and J ends lost 3 bases and 3 bases, in that order; junction bases with no gene match: 11. Here immunoSEQ multiplex PCR was the method, and the copy in TCRdb shows in-frame clones only, minus some. The repertoire includes around 69,000 clones, about 95% of them detected once, and roughly 0.14% sits in the top ten. CD4+ T cells from unexposed donors were obtained before the COVID-19 pandemic (2011-2018). Naive and memory CD4+ T cells were separated from cryopreserved PBMCs. The chain employs TRBV19 and TRBJ1-5, with TRBD1 identical over 7 bases. The sequence was collected from a human donor in good health. Sequenced input: naive CD4+ T cells from PBMCs. The subset denotes: naive CD4+ T cells isolated by negative enrichment. Written as DNA, the CDR3 is TGTGCCAGTAGTATGGACCGACAGGGAGGACTCAATCAGCCCCAGCATTTT. Protein product: CASSMDRQGGLNQPQHF.